The 14 T cell receptor beta chains in this list originate from one sample, sequenced in a study of shared clonotypes between healthy human individuals. TCRdb's table, derived via immunoSEQ multiplex PCR, lists solely in-frame clones and lacks some. Among about a million clones listed, over 75% were seen once. Material: memory CD4+ T cells sorted from blood. As to subset: CD45RA-negative fraction. The receptor set was obtained from a man aged 18 to 35 in good health.

V is TRBV15 and J is TRBJ1-5; the match to TRBD1 covers 9 bases. Unmatched junction bases numbered 4, after V lost 8 bases and J lost 2 bases. CDR3 size: 14 residues. Germline CDR1 reads LNHNV; CDR2 reads YYDKDF (reference sequence). CDR3 residues: CATGGQGRNQPQHF. The CDR3 region has the DNA TGTGCCACCGGGGGACAGGGACGCAATCAGCCCCAGCATTTT. The full variable domain, in which reference TRBV15 and TRBJ1-5 provide the parts outside the CDR3, is DAMVIQNPRYQVTQFGKPVTLSCSQTLNHNVMYWYQQKSSQAPKLLFHYYDKDFNNEADTPDNFQSRRPNTSFCFLDIRSPGLGDTAMYLCATGGQGRNQPQHFGDGTRLSIL.

This clone appeared many times. The chain joins TRBV6-1 to TRBJ2-3; TRBD1 is a possible D gene (5 bases). Trimming took off 4 bases at V and 0 bases at J, with 11 bases between the two ends. Germline V lookup: CDR1 MNHNS, CDR2 SASEGT. This CDR3 comprises 15 residues. In nucleotides, the CDR3 is TGTGCCAGCAGTGTCCACAGGAGTAGCACAGATACGCAGTATTTT. Protein sequence: CASSVHRSSTDTQYF.

The V and J genes are TRBV6-6 and TRBJ2-3; 8 positions match TRBD1. The CDR3 contains 14 residues. J gave up 8 bases and V 5 bases, and 9 bases lay outside the gene matches. Germline CDR1 MNHNY, CDR2 SVGAGI (reference sequence). CDR3 coding DNA: TGTGCCAGCAGTCGACCCGACAGGGGAGGTACGCAGTATTTT. Translated: CASSRPDRGGTQYF.

This clone was seen a handful of times. The chain employs TRBV10-1 and TRBJ2-7; 14 bases are a match to TRBD2. This CDR3 has 18 residues. The germline gives CDR1 WNHNN, CDR2 SYGVQD (reference sequence). V was pared by 2 bases and J by 6 bases, with 12 bases of the junction left unmatched. The CDR3 is CASSEQGTSGRSGLEQYF. The CDR3, as DNA: TGCGCCAGCAGTGAGCAAGGGACTAGCGGGAGAAGCGGGCTCGAGCAGTACTTC.

This chain connects TRBV4-1 to TRBJ2-2; D gene unclear. The CDR3 sequence is 12 residues long. Germline lookup yields CDR1 MGHRA and CDR2 YSYEKL. Trimming stripped 3 bases from V and 5 bases from J, with 4 bases between. CDR3 loop: CASSHDTGELFF. The CDR3 region has the DNA TGCGCCAGCAGCCACGATACCGGGGAGCTGTTTTTT.

The chain joins TRBV28 to TRBJ1-5; 9 bases match TRBD1. The CDR3 is made up of 17 amino acids. Germline lookup yields CDR1 MDHEN and CDR2 SYDVKM. V was pared by 5 bases and J by 2 bases, with 10 bases of the junction left unmatched. The CDR3 protein is CASSPTQGALGNQPQHF. DNA for the CDR3: TGTGCCAGCAGTCCCACACAGGGGGCCTTGGGCAATCAGCCCCAGCATTTT.

This clone was seen once. This chain joins TRBV6-5 and TRBJ2-7, with D perhaps matching TRBD1 (6 bases). The CDR3 has 15 residues. Looked up from germline, CDR1 is MNHEY and CDR2 is SVGAGI. Deletions cut 6 bases from V and 7 bases from J, with 22 bases between. The CDR3 region is CASREDSTRSGEQYF. The CDR3 coding sequence is TGTGCCAGCAGAGAGGACAGCACTAGGTCTGGGGAGCAGTACTTC.

CDR3 sequence reads: CASSPVPTGQYSNQPQHF. CDR3 nucleotides: TGTGCCAGCTCACCAGTCCCGACAGGACAATATAGCAATCAGCCCCAGCATTTT. J is TRBJ1-5 and V is TRBV18, with TRBD1 as a possible D gene (6 bases). Germline V gene data show CDR1 as KGHSH and CDR2 as LQKENI. Trimming left V 2 bases short and J 0 bases short, with 17 bases between. The CDR3 totals 18 residues.

This chain connects TRBV5-1 to TRBJ1-5, with a tentative D call TRBD1 (6 bases). The length of the CDR3 is 14 residues. With 5 bases removed from V and 3 bases from J, the gap between germline ends came to 12 bases. In germline, CDR1 is SGHRS, CDR2 YFSETQ. CDR3 nucleotide sequence: TGCGCCAGCAGACAGGAGGGGGACAATCAGCCCCAGCATTTT. Amino acid sequence: CASRQEGDNQPQHF.

V gene TRBV7-2 combines with J gene TRBJ2-1; 10 nucleotides line up with TRBD2. V lost 5 bases and J lost 15; bases outside the gene matches: 10. The length of the CDR3 is 13 residues. In germline, CDR1 is SGHTA, CDR2 FQGNSA. The CDR3 DNA follows: TGTGCCAGCAGCCGGACTAGCGGCTTCCAACTGTTCTTC. Amino acid sequence: CASSRTSGFQLFF.

The chain combines TRBV19 with TRBJ2-2; weak D call: TRBD1 (6 bases). This CDR3 has 14 amino acids. Germline CDR1 is LNHDA and CDR2 is SQIVND (reference sequence). The V gene lost 5 bases and the J gene lost 6 bases, with 13 bases spanning the gap. CDR3 residues: CASSLDRPAGELFF. CDR3 bases: TGTGCCAGTAGTCTCGACAGGCCGGCCGGGGAGCTGTTTTTT.

CDR3 DNA: TGTGCCAGCAGCCTTAGGAACGAGCAGTACTTC. Residues: CASSLRNEQYF. J is TRBJ2-7 and V is TRBV6-5; no definite D call. Germline lookup yields CDR1 MNHEY and CDR2 SVGAGI. The CDR3 is 11 residues long. Deletions cut 6 bases from V and 5 bases from J, with 8 bases between.

The gene calls are TRBV9 and TRBJ2-1; D is possibly TRBD2 (5 bases). V was pared by 1 base and J by 6 bases, with 8 bases between. This CDR3 comprises 13 residues. In germline, CDR1 is SGDLS, CDR2 YYNGEE. In DNA, the CDR3 is TGTGCCAGCAGCGTAATTACTAGCAATGAGCAGTTCTTC. Protein: CASSVITSNEQFF. The full variable domain, completed using reference TRBV9 and TRBJ2-1, is DSGVTQTPKHLITATGQRVTLRCSPRSGDLSVYWYQQSLDQGLQFLIQYYNGEERAKGNILERFSAQQFPDLHSELNLSSLELGDSALYFCASSVITSNEQFFGPGTRLTVL.

Notes on this clone: Its ends do not fully match the called genes, so a read error is possible. The V gene is TRBV2, the J gene TRBJ2-7; D is unclear. In germline, CDR1 is SNHLY, CDR2 FYNNEI. The CDR3 length is 12 residues. In DNA, the CDR3 is TGTGTCAGCAGTGGTTTGGCTCACGAGCAGTACTTC. Its translation: CVSSGLAHEQYF.